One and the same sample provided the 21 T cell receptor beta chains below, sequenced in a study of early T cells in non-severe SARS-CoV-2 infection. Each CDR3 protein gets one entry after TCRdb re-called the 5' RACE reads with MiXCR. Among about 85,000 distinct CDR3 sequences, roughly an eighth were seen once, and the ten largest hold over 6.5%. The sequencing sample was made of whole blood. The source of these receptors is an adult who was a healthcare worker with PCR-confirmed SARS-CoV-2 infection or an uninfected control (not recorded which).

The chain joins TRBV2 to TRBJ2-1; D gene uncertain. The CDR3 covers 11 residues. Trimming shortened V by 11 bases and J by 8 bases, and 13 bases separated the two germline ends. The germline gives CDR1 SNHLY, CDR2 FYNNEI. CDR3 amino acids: CASRGMHEQFF. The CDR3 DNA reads TGTGCCTCCCGAGGAATGCATGAGCAGTTCTTC.

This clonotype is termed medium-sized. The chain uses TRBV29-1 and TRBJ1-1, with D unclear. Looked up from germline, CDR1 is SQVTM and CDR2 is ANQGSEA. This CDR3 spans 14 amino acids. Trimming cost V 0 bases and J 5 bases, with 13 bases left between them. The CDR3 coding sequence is TGCAGCGTTGAAGATGGGTCAATCAAAACTGAAGCTTTCTTT. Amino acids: CSVEDGSIKTEAFF.

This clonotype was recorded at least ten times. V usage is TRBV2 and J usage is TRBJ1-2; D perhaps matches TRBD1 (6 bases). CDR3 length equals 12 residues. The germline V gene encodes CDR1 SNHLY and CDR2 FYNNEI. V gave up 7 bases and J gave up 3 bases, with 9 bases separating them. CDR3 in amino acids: CASKGGDYGYTF. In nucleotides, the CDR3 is TGTGCCAGCAAGGGGGGAGACTATGGCTACACCTTC. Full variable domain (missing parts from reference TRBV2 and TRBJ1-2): EPEVTQTPSHQVTQMGQEVILRCVPISNHLYFYWYRQILGQKVEFLVSFYNNEISEKSEIFDDQFSVERPDGSNFTLKIRSTKLEDSAMYFCASKGGDYGYTFGSGTRLTVV.

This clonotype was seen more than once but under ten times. For the CDR3, the DNA is TGTGCCAGCAGGGGACTGAACACTGAAGCTTTCTTT. Translation: CASRGLNTEAFF. The V gene is TRBV7-9, the J gene TRBJ1-1, with TRBD1 as a possible D gene (5 bases). The CDR3 consists of 12 residues. CDR1 is SEHNR, CDR2 FQNEAQ, per germline (reference sequence). Trimming took off 6 bases at V and 0 bases at J, with 5 bases between the two ends.

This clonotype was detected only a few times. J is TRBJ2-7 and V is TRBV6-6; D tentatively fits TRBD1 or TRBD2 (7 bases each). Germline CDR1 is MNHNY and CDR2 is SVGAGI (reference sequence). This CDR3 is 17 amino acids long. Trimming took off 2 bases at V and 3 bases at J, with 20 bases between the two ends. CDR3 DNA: TGTGCCAGCAGTTACCCAGGGGGGGGCGGAGCCAGCTACGAGCAGTACTTC. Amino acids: CASSYPGGGGASYEQYF.

Here the CDR3 reads CASSPLEGSSQPQHF. The CDR3 region has the DNA TGTGCCAGCTCACCCCTAGAGGGGTCGAGTCAGCCCCAGCATTTT. The chain recombines TRBV18 with TRBJ1-5; D is perhaps TRBD1 (5 bases). The CDR3 totals 15 residues. The V gene's germline CDR1 is KGHSH and CDR2 LQKENI. The germline V and J ends were trimmed by 3 bases and 6 bases, with 15 bases remaining between them.

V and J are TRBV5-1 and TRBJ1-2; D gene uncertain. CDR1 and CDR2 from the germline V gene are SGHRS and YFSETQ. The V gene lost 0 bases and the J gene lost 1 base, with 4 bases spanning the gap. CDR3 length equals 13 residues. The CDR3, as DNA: TGCGCCAGCAGCTTGGATGGTAACTATGGCTACACCTTC. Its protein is CASSLDGNYGYTF. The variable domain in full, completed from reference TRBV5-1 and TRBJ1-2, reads KAGVTQTPRYLIKTRGQQVTLSCSPISGHRSVSWYQQTPGQGLQFLFEYFSETQRNKGNFPGRFSGRQFSNSRSEMNVSTLELGDSALYLCASSLDGNYGYTFGSGTRLTVV.

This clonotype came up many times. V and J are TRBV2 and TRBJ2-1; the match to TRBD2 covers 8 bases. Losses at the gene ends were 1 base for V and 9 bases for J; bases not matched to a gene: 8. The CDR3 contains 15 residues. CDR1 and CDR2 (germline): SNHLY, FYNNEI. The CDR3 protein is CASSEEAGGRSEQFF. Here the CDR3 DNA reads TGTGCCAGCAGTGAAGAGGCGGGAGGACGGAGTGAGCAGTTCTTC.

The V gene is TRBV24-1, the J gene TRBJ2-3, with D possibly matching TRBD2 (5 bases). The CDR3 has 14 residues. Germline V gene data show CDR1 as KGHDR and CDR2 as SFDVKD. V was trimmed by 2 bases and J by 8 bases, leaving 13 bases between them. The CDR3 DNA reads TGTGCCACCAGTGATTCTAGACGTCGGGGTACGCAGTATTTT. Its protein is CATSDSRRRGTQYF.

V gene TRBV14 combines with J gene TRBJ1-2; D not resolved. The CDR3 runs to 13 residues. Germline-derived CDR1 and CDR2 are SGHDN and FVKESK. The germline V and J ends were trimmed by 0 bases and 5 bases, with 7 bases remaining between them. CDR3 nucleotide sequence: TGTGCCAGCAGCCAAGACAGGCGTTATGGCTACACCTTC. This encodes CASSQDRRYGYTF.

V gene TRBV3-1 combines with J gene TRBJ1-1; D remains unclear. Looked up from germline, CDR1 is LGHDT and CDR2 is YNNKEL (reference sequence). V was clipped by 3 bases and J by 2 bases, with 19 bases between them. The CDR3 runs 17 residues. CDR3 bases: TGTGCCAGCAGCCAGATGGCCAGTGCGGACGGTAACACTGAAGCTTTCTTT. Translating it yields CASSQMASADGNTEAFF.

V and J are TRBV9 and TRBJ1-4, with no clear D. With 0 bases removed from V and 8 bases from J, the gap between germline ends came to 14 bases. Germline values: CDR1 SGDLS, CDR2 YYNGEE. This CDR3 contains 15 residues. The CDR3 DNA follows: TGTGCCAGCAGCGTAGACGGGATAGTTGGAGAAAAACTGTTTTTT. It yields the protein CASSVDGIVGEKLFF.

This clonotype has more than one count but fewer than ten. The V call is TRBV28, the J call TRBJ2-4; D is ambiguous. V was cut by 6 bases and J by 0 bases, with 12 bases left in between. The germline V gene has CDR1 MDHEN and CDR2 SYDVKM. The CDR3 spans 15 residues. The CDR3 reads CASSPIRSAKNIQYF. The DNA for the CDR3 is TGTGCCAGCAGCCCTATTAGGTCAGCCAAAAACATTCAGTACTTC.

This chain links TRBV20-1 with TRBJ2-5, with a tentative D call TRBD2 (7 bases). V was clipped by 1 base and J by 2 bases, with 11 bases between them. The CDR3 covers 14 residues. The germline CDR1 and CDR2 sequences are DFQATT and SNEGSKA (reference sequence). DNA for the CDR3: TGCAGTGCTAGAGTGGGGGGGCCGCAAGAGACCCAGTACTTC. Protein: CSARVGGPQETQYF.

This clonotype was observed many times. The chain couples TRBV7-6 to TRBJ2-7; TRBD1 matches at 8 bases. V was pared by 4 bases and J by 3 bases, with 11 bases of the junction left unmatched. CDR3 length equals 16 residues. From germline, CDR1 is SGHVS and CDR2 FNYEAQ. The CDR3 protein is CASSSSQGARLYEQYF. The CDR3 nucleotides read TGTGCCAGCAGCTCTTCTCAGGGGGCGAGACTCTACGAGCAGTACTTC. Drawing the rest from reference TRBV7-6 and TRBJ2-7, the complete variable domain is GAGVSQSPRYKVTKRGQDVALRCDPISGHVSLYWYRQALGQGPEFLTYFNYEAQQDKSGLPNDRFSAERPEGSISTLTIQRTEQRDSAMYRCASSSSQGARLYEQYFGPGTRLTVT.

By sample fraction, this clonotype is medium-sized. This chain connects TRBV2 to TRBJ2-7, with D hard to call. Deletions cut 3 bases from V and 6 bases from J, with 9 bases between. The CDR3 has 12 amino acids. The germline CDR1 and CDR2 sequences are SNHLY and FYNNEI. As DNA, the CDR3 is TGTGCCAGCAGTGACGAAAACCTCGAGCAGTACTTC. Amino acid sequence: CASSDENLEQYF.

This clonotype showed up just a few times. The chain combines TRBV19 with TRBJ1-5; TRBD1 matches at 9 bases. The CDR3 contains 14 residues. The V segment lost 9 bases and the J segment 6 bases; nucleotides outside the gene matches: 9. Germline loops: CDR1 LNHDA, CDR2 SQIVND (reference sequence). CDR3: CASTGTGNGQPQHF. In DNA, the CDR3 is TGTGCCAGCACCGGGACAGGGAACGGTCAGCCCCAGCATTTT.

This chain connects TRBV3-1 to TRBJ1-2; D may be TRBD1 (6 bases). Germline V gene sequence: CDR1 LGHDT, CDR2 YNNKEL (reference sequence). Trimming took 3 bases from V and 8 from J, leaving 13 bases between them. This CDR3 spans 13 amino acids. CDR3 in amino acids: CASSHTSRGGYTF. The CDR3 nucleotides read TGTGCCAGCAGCCATACTAGCAGGGGCGGCTACACCTTC.

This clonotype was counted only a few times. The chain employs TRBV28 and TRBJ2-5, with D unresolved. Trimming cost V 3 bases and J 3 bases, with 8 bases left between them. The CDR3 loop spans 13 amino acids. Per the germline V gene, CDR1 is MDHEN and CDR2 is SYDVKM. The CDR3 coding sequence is TGTGCCAGCAGTTTTTTTGCGGAAGAGACCCAGTACTTC. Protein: CASSFFAEETQYF. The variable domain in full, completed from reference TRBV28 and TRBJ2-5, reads DVKVTQSSRYLVKRTGEKVFLECVQDMDHENMFWYRQDPGLGLRLIYFSYDVKMKEKGDIPEGYSVSREKKERFSLILESASTNQTSMYLCASSFFAEETQYFGPGTRLLVL.

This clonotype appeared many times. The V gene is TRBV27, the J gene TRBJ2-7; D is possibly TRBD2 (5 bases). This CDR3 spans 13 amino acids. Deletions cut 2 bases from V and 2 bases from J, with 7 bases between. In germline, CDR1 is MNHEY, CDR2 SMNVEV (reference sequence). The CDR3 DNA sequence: TGTGCCAGCAGTTTAAAGCGGACCTACGAGCAGTACTTC. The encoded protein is CASSLKRTYEQYF.

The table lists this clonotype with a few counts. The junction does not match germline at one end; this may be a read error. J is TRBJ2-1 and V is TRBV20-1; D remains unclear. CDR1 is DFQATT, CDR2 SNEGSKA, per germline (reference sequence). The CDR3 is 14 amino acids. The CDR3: CSAIHSPSHNEQFF. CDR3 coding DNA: TGCAGTGCTATCCACAGCCCCTCCCACAATGAGCAGTTCTTC.